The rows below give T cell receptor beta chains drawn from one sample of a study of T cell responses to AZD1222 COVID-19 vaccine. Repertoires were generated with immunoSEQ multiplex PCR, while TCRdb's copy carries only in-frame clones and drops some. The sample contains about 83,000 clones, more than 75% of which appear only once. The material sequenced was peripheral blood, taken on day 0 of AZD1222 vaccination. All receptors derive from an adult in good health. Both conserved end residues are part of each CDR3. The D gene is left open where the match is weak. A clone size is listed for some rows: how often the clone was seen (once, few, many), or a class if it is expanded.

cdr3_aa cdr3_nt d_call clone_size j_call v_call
CASSILAGVGNEQFF TGTGCCAGTAGTATTTTGGCGGGAGTCGGGAATGAGCAGTTCTTC TRBD2 NA TRBJ2-1 TRBV19
CAWSVKDRLGYGYTF TGTGCCTGGAGTGTAAAGGATCGGCTTGGCTATGGCTACACCTTC NA NA TRBJ1-2 TRBV30
CASSLVPGSGNNEQFF TGTGCCAGCAGTTTAGTGCCCGGGTCTGGGAACAATGAGCAGTTCTTC NA NA TRBJ2-1 TRBV27
CASSLQQGRQETQYF TGTGCCAGCAGCCTCCAGCAGGGAAGGCAAGAGACCCAGTACTTC NA few TRBJ2-5 TRBV5-6
CASSQGLAGGPPFF TGTGCCAGCAGCCAAGGGCTGGCGGGAGGGCCACCGTTCTTC TRBD2 NA TRBJ2-1 TRBV3-1/TRBV3-2
CASSQDKASGSYEQYF TGTGCCAGCAGCCAAGATAAGGCTAGCGGCTCCTACGAGCAGTACTTC TRBD2 NA TRBJ2-7 TRBV4-2
CASSSSRGTEAFF TGTGCCAGCAGCTCATCCAGGGGCACTGAAGCTTTCTTT NA NA TRBJ1-1 TRBV5-4
CARRQGTTTGELFF TGTGCCAGGAGACAGGGAACAACCACCGGGGAGCTGTTTTTT TRBD1 NA TRBJ2-2 TRBV7-2
CATSDPQTGIYGYTF TGTGCCACCAGTGATCCCCAGACAGGTATCTATGGCTACACCTTC NA NA TRBJ1-2 TRBV24-1
CASTPFRALTRNYSYNEQFF TGTGCCAGCACCCCCTTCCGGGCACTCACAAGAAATTACTCCTACAATGAGCAGTTCTTC NA NA TRBJ2-1 TRBV2
CASSRTGANTGELFF TGTGCCAGCAGTCGGACAGGGGCTAACACCGGGGAGCTGTTTTTT TRBD1 NA TRBJ2-2 TRBV14
CASSILTSGVQETQYF TGTGCCAGTAGTATTCTGACTAGCGGGGTCCAAGAGACCCAGTACTTC TRBD2 few TRBJ2-5 TRBV19
CASAPNYISGANVLTF TGTGCCAGCGCCCCGAATTATATATCTGGGGCCAACGTCCTGACTTTC NA NA TRBJ2-6 TRBV28
CASSIRQGKYNEQFF TGTGCCAGTAGTATACGGCAGGGAAAATACAATGAGCAGTTCTTC NA NA TRBJ2-1 TRBV19
CASSQIAGGRINEQFF TGTGCCAGCAGCCAAATAGCGGGGGGGCGTATCAATGAGCAGTTCTTC TRBD2 NA TRBJ2-1 TRBV3-1/TRBV3-2
CATSSGQLNTEAFF TGTGCCACCAGCTCTGGACAGCTGAACACTGAAGCTTTCTTT NA NA TRBJ1-1 TRBV24-1
CASSEARGPYGYTF TGTGCCAGCAGTGAAGCGCGGGGCCCATATGGCTACACCTTC NA NA TRBJ1-2 TRBV2
CASSRREGSFSPLHF TGTGCCAGCAGCCGACGGGAGGGGTCGTTTTCACCCCTCCACTTT NA once TRBJ1-6 TRBV6-5
CASSYTGGDYGYTF TGTGCCAGCAGCTACACAGGGGGTGACTATGGCTACACCTTC TRBD1 NA TRBJ1-2 TRBV5-5
CASSYEGTAYEQYF TGTGCCAGCAGTTACGAGGGGACCGCCTACGAGCAGTACTTC NA NA TRBJ2-7 TRBV6-5
CASSSPPAAAVHTQYF TGTGCCAGCAGCTCACCCCCGGCCGCAGCGGTCCATACGCAGTATTTT NA NA TRBJ2-3 TRBV7-2
CASTLAGGSTDTQYF TGTGCCAGTACCCTAGCGGGAGGGAGCACAGATACGCAGTATTTT TRBD2 NA TRBJ2-3 TRBV19
CASSFLDRSLDEQFF TGTGCCAGCAGTTTCCTCGACAGGAGCCTGGATGAGCAGTTCTTC NA NA TRBJ2-1 TRBV27
CASSRTAATEAFF TGTGCCAGCTCACGGACGGCGGCCACTGAAGCTTTCTTT NA few TRBJ1-1 TRBV18
CASSLPGGGWNIQYF TGTGCCAGCAGCCTCCCCGGGGGGGGTTGGAACATTCAGTACTTC TRBD2 NA TRBJ2-4 TRBV6-5
CASSVTGSTDTQYF TGTGCCAGCAGTGTAACCGGGAGCACAGATACGCAGTATTTT NA NA TRBJ2-3 TRBV6-4
CAWSYGRAITDTQYF TGTGCCTGGAGTTACGGGAGGGCAATCACAGATACGCAGTATTTT TRBD2 once TRBJ2-3 TRBV30
CASSIVLLAGGPNYEQYF TGTGCCAGTAGTATAGTCCTCCTAGCGGGAGGTCCGAACTACGAGCAGTACTTC TRBD2 NA TRBJ2-7 TRBV19
CASRPYAGTTKPDTQYF TGTGCCAGCAGACCCTATGCCGGGACAACCAAACCGGATACGCAGTATTTT NA NA TRBJ2-3 TRBV11-2
CASRGVREPQHF TGTGCCAGCAGAGGGGTCAGGGAGCCCCAGCATTTT NA NA TRBJ1-5 TRBV6-6
CASSLEPLDTQYF TGTGCCAGCAGCTTAGAACCCCTGGATACGCAGTATTTT NA NA TRBJ2-3 TRBV7-6
CASSPRQSSGANVLTF TGCGCCAGCAGCCCTCGACAGTCGTCTGGGGCCAACGTCCTGACTTTC NA NA TRBJ2-6 TRBV5-1
CASKTGGSQPQHF TGTGCCAGCAAGACAGGGGGGAGTCAGCCCCAGCATTTT TRBD1 NA TRBJ1-5 TRBV28
CASSHPGQGYMNTEAFF TGTGCCAGCAGCCACCCAGGACAGGGCTACATGAACACTGAAGCTTTCTTT TRBD1 NA TRBJ1-1 TRBV14
CASSLWLAGVHTGELFF TGTGCCAGCAGCTTATGGCTAGCGGGAGTCCACACCGGGGAGCTGTTTTTT TRBD2 NA TRBJ2-2 TRBV7-9
CASSYSGKSSYNEQFF TGTGCCAGCAGCTATAGCGGGAAAAGCTCCTACAATGAGCAGTTCTTC TRBD2 once TRBJ2-1 TRBV7-9
CASSQSSRGAGELFF TGCGCCAGCAGCCAAAGTTCTCGAGGGGCCGGGGAGCTGTTTTTT NA NA TRBJ2-2 TRBV4-3
CASSVSLSSGAYNEQFF TGTGCCAGCAGCGTAAGCCTTTCTAGCGGAGCCTACAATGAGCAGTTCTTC TRBD2 NA TRBJ2-1 TRBV7-9
CATSPGAGASTDTQYF TGTGCCACCAGTCCCGGTGCTGGGGCTAGCACAGATACGCAGTATTTT NA NA TRBJ2-3 TRBV15
CASTQFRVSGNTIYF TGTGCCAGCACCCAGTTCAGGGTCTCTGGAAACACCATATATTTT NA NA TRBJ1-3 TRBV28
CASSQSKRESYEQYF TGTGCCAGCAGCCAATCTAAGCGGGAGTCCTACGAGCAGTACTTC TRBD2 NA TRBJ2-7 TRBV4-2